Described below is a single TCR beta chain sequence and its context. There is no known antigen for this receptor. No qualities accompany the bases; no much larger clone lies one base away. The sample is drawn from a study of T cells in localized non-small cell lung cancer (dated by TCRdb to the early 2020s). Background on the whole study: T cell repertoires of 200 to 300 early-stage NSCLC patients were analyzed, with tumors being compared against uninvolved tumor-adjacent lungs. All 236 NSCLC patients in the cohort were treatment-naive and had localized lung tumors that were resected. NSCLC patients had a mean age of around 61 years, and more than 120 were male and over 85 female. The study at large found these results: Multi-region tumor sequencing was not performed, so intratumor heterogeneity could not be excluded. Longer overall survival was associated with higher T cell density in blood, whereas shorter survival was associated with higher clonality in adjacent lung. A median of around 57 of the top 100 tumor clones were detected in paired uninvolved adjacent lung, and around 30 of these tumor clones were also found among the top 100 clones of the paired uninvolved adjacent lung. Because of the exploratory design, TCR variables were selected using unadjusted p-values without false-discovery rate correction. The highest T cell clonality was observed in uninvolved tumor-adjacent lung, where clonality exceeded that of tumor, suggesting that antigenic responses were more focused in uninvolved tumor-adjacent lung.

At diagnosis, peripheral blood, uninvolved tumor-adjacent lung and tumor were collected and were preserved as a mix of fresh-frozen and FFPE material. For TCR repertoire profiling, blood samples were analyzed in the form of peripheral blood mononuclear cells. The immunoSEQ Assay was used to sequence TCR beta CDR3 regions from DNA. The paper's processing steps were these. T cell density was computed as TCR beta template counts normalized to usable DNA estimated by amplifying housekeeping genes. Richness was estimated using the preseqR package, with extrapolation to 400,000 templates for PBMC samples and to 120,000 templates for tissue samples. Clonality was calculated as one minus Pielou's evenness. Differential abundance testing on productive amino-acid clonotypes, with a minimum total count of 5 and an alpha of 0.1, was used to identify tissue-enriched TCRs. The Jaccard Index and the Morisita Overlap Index were used to measure how much the repertoires overlapped between compartments. GLIPH grouped TCR beta CDR3s together with public tetramer-defined viral CDR3s, and a viral motif had to include at least three viral sequences and also show V-gene enrichment. Sourced from immuneACCESS, this table was stored by TCRdb with only in-frame sequences that have V and J called. A share of the clones is absent; for the studies checked, an unresolved V gene accounts for under half, and the remainder has no known explanation. The V and J calls and clone size are taken from that table; D and trimming were inferred from the DNA. The sample records over 30,000 clones, 86% of which are singletons. 4.5% to 6% of the sample belongs to the ten largest clones.

The specimen comprised peripheral blood mononuclear cells, sampled before any cancer treatment. The sequence was collected from a male donor aged 60 or over with stage II lung adenocarcinoma.

CDR3 protein: CASSLDWANEQFF. The nucleotides read TGCGCCAGCAGCTTGGATTGGGCTAATGAGCAGTTCTTC. The chain is assembled from TRBV5-1 and TRBJ2-1; the D gene cannot be named for sure. V lost 0 bases and J lost 7 bases; the stretch between them is 8 bases long. Based on the germline V gene, the CDR1 and CDR2 sequences are SGHRS and YFSETQ. There are 13 amino acids in the CDR3, from cysteine to phenylalanine inclusive. Only the CDR3 part of the read is kept: 39 bases, read in frame from the first base.